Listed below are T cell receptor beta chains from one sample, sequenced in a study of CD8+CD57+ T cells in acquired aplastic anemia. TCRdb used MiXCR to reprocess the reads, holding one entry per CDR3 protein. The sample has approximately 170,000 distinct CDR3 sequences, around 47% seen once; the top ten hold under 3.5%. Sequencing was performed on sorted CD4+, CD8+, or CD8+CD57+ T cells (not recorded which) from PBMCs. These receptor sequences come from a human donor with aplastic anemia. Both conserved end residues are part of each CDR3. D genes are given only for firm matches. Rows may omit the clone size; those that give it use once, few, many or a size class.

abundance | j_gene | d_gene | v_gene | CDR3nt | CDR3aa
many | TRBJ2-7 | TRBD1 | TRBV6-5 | TGTGCCAGCAGGGGACAGGGGGTACCCTACGAGCAGTACTTC | CASRGQGVPYEQYF
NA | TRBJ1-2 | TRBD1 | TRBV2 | TGTGCCAGCAGAGCCCGGGAGGGGGCAGATGGCTACACCTTC | CASRAREGADGYTF
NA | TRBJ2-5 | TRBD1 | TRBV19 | TGTGCCAGTAGTAACGGACAGGGGGCGCGTCGGGAGACCCAGTACTTC | CASSNGQGARRETQYF
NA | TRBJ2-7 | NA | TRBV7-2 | TGTGCCAGCAGCTCAACCCCAGGCGAGCAGTACTTC | CASSSTPGEQYF
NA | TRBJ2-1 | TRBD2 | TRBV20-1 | TGCAGTGCTCTACTAACTAGCGGGGCACACTTCGTTAATAATGAGCAGTTCTTC | CSALLTSGAHFVNNEQFF
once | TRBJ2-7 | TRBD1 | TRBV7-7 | TGTGCTAGCAGCATCGACAGGGACTACGAGCAGTACTTC | CASSIDRDYEQYF
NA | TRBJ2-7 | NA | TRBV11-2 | TGTGCCAGCAGCTTAGGGGAGGACAGACTTAACTCCTACGAGCAGTACTTC | CASSLGEDRLNSYEQYF
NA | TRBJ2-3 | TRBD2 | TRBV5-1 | TGCGCCAGCAGCTTGCTGTCTAGCGGGGCGTCCACAGATACGCAGTATTTT | CASSLLSSGASTDTQYF
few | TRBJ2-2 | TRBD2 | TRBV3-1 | TGTGCCAGCAGCCAAGCCCCTCTAGCGGGCACCGGGGAGCTGTTTTTT | CASSQAPLAGTGELFF
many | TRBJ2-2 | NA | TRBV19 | TGTGCCAGTAGTATTACAGGGAGGACCGGGGAGCTGTTTTTT | CASSITGRTGELFF
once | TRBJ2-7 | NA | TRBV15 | TGTGCCACCAGCAGCTGGGACAACTCCTACGAGCAGTACTTC | CATSSWDNSYEQYF
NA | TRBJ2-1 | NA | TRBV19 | TGTGCCAGTAGTACTGAAGGGGAGTCCTACAATGAGCAGTTCTTC | CASSTEGESYNEQFF
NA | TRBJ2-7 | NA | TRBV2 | TGTGCCAGCAGGGACACCACGGACGAGCAGTACTTC | CASRDTTDEQYF
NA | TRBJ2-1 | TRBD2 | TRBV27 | TGTGCCAGCAGTCCGTACAAAGGACTAGCGGTAAACAATGAGCAGTTCTTC | CASSPYKGLAVNNEQFF
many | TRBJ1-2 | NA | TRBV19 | TGTGCCAGTAGTATAGAAGGTTCGGGTAACTATGGCTACACCTTC | CASSIEGSGNYGYTF
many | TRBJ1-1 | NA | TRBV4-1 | TGCGCCAGCAGCTCAGGGGCAAGGACTGAAGCTTTCTTT | CASSSGARTEAFF
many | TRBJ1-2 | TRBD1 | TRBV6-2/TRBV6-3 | TGTGCCAGCAACAGGGACAGCAGCTATGGCTACACCTTC | CASNRDSSYGYTF